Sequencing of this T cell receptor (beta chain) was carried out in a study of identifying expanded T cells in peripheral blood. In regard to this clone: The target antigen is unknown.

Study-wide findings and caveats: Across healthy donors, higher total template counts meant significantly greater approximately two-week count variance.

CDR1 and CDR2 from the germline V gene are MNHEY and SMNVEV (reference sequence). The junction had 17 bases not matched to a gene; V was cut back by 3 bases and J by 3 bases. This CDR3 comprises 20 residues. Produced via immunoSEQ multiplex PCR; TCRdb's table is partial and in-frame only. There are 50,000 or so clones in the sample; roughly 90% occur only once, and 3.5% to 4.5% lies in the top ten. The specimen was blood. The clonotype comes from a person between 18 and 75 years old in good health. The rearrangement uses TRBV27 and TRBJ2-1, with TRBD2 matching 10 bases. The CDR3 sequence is CASSFSPPGLAPTSYNEQFF. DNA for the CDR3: TGTGCCAGCAGTTTTAGCCCCCCGGGACTAGCGCCGACTAGCTACAATGAGCAGTTCTTC.